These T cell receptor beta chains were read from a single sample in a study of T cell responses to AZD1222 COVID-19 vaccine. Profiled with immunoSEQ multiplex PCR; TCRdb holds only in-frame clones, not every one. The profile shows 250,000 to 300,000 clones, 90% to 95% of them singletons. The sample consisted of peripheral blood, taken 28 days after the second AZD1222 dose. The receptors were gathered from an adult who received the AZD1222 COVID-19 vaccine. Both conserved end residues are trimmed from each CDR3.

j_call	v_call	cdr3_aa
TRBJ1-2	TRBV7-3	ASSRLGGANYGYT
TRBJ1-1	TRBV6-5	ASSTGDINTEAF
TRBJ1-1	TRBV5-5	ASSLDQGGGEAF
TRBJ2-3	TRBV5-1	ASSLDLTDTQY
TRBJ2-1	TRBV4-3	ASSQEPRLLQF
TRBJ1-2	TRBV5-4	ASSSREGGYT
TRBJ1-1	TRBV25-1	ASGRGVKAF
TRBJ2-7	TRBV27	ASGQGPLYEQY
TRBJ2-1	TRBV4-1	ASSQELADYNEQF
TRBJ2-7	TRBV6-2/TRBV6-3	ASSYYPRGNSYEQY
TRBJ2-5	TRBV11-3	ASSPRGLAGDLEETQY
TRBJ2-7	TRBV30	AWRGSGSYEQY
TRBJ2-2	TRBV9	ASSVGSRNTGELF
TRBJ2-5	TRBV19	ASSGDREETQY
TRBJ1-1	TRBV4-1	ASSQSAGTGSTEAF
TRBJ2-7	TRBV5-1	ASSLDSGGTPVEQY
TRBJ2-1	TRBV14	ASSQEGWNEQF
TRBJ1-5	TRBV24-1	ATSDGSQPQH
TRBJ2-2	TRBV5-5	ASSLGLANTGELF
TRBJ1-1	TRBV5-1	ASSSADGDTEAF
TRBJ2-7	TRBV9	ASSPTASRAAEQY
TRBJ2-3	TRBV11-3	ASQSGAGTDTQY
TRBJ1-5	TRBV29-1	SVADGVIGNQPQH
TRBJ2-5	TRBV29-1	SVEGWYLETQY
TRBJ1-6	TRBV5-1	ASSPRDRGPIRNSPLH
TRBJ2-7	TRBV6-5	ASRPTGSYEQY
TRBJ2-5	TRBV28	ASSLLGEVETQY
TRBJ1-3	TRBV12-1	ASSSVILPASSGNTIY
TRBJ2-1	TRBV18	ASSPPSGQRNEQF
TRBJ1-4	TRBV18	ASSSNRDGLEKLF
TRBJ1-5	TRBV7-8	ASSSGRVMDQPQH
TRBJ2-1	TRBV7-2	ASSSRDRVEGEQF
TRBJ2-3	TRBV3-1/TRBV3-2	ASSQEGPTQY